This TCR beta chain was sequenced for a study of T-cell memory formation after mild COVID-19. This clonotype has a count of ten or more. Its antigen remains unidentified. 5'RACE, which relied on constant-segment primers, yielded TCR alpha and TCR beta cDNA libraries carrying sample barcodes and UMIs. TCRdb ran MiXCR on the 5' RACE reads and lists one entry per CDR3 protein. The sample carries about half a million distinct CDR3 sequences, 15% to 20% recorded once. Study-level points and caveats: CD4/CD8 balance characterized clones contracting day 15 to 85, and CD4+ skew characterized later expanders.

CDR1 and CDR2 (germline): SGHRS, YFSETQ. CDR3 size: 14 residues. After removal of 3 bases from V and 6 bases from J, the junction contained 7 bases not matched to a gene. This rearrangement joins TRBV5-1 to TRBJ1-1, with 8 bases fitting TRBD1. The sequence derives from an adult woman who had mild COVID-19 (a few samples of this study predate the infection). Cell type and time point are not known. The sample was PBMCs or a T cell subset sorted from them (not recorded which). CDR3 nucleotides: TGCGCCAGCAGCTCTTCCAGACAGGGGTCTGAAGCTTTCTTT. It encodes CASSSSRQGSEAFF.